This entry features one TCR beta chain sequence. The junction and the germline gene differ at one end; a read error may be behind it. Per the original data handling: Estimated nucleated cell counts came from reference gene primer amplification. Data came from immunoSEQ multiplex PCR; TCRdb stores just in-frame clones and leaves some out. The DNA was the basis for D and trimming; V, J and clone size are from that table. The sample has under 200,000 clones, roughly 80% seen once. This specimen belongs to a study of blood T cell repertoires in COVID-19. The wider study: The samples span acute and convalescent COVID-19 from the United States, Italy and Spain. Nucleic acid was either cDNA or gDNA, and it came from T cells, B-cell-depleted T cells, or PBMCs.

CDR3 size: 13 residues. Germline-derived CDR1 and CDR2 are SSHAT and FNYEAQ (reference sequence). V usage is TRBV7-7 and J usage is TRBJ1-1; no clear D gene. The sample was peripheral blood. This receptor was taken from a man in his sixties with acute or convalescent COVID-19. The CDR3 here is CASSLNRNTEAFF. CDR3 bases: TGTGCTAGCAGCTTAAACAGGAACACTGAAGCTTTCTTT. The full variable domain, with the rest looked up from reference TRBV7-7 and TRBJ1-1, is GAGVSQSPRYKVTKRGQDVTLRCDPISSHATLYWYQQALGQGPEFLTYFNYEAQPDKSGLPSDRFSAERPEGSISTLTIQRTEQRDSAMYRCASSLNRNTEAFFGQGTRLTVV.